What follows are 10 T cell receptor beta chains derived from one specimen sequenced in a study of T cell clonotyping in hematopoietic cell transplantation. Regarding time point: recipient sample about 28 days before transplant, after cytoreduction. This table comes from immunoSEQ multiplex PCR, and its TCRdb copy is limited to in-frame clones, with some not included. Among 20,000 to 30,000 clones, roughly 88% were seen once, and the ten largest hold 24%. Specimen: peripheral blood mononuclear cells, collected before stem cell transplant. Every receptor here comes from a woman aged 55-75 years with acute myeloid leukemia. Some clones in this sample may be carry-over from other donors' samples.

The sample holds a few counts of this clone. The chain employs TRBV27 and TRBJ2-1; D unclear. From germline, CDR1 is MNHEY and CDR2 SMNVEV (reference sequence). V lost 5 bases and J lost 12, with 17 bases in between. CDR3 length: 13 amino acids. CDR3 sequence (DNA): TGTGCCAGCAGTCTGGACCCGGTGGATGGGCAGTTCTTC. It encodes CASSLDPVDGQFF.

This chain connects TRBV27 to TRBJ2-6, with D perhaps matching TRBD1 or TRBD2 (5 bases each). The CDR3 spans 15 residues. The germline CDR1 and CDR2 sequences are MNHEY and SMNVEV (reference sequence). V shed 5 bases and J shed 2 bases, with 10 bases lying between them. CDR3 nucleotides: TGTGCCAGCAGTAGGGACGGGGCTGGGGCCAACGTCCTGACTTTC. Encoded protein: CASSRDGAGANVLTF. Full variable domain (missing parts from reference TRBV27 and TRBJ2-6): EAQVTQNPRYLITVTGKKLTVTCSQNMNHEYMSWYRQDPGLGLRQIYYSMNVEVTDKGDVPEGYKVSRKEKRNFPLILESPSPNQTSLYFCASSRDGAGANVLTFGAGSRLTVL.

This clone came up a few times. This chain joins TRBV19 and TRBJ2-5; D is perhaps TRBD1 (6 bases). CDR1 is LNHDA, CDR2 SQIVND, per germline (reference sequence). V was shortened by 0 bases and J by 3 bases, with 14 bases between the two germline ends. The CDR3 runs 16 residues. CDR3 sequence (DNA): TGTGCCAGTAGTATAGATTTTTCAACAGGGAAAGAGACCCAGTACTTC. Translating it yields CASSIDFSTGKETQYF.

This clone showed up just a few times. The rearrangement uses TRBV7-2 and TRBJ2-2; 7 positions match TRBD1. With V trimmed by 1 base and J by 5 bases, 4 bases remained unmatched. The CDR3 consists of 15 residues. Germline loops: CDR1 SGHTA, CDR2 FQGNSA. CDR3: CASSLVGGGTGELFF. The CDR3 DNA sequence: TGTGCCAGCAGCTTAGTAGGGGGCGGGACCGGGGAGCTGTTTTTT.

V gene TRBV6-5 combines with J gene TRBJ2-2; possibly TRBD1 for D (5 bases). Per the germline V gene, CDR1 is MNHEY and CDR2 is SVGAGI. The ends were cut back, 7 bases at V and 0 bases at J, with 9 bases in the middle. CDR3 length: 14 residues. In DNA form, the CDR3 reads TGTGCCAGCAAAAAACAGGCGAACACCGGGGAGCTGTTTTTT. Its protein product is CASKKQANTGELFF.

This chain connects TRBV27 to TRBJ1-1; 8 bases map to TRBD1. V was pared by 0 bases and J by 3 bases, with 3 bases of the junction left unmatched. The CDR3 has 15 residues. Germline V gene lookup returns CDR1 MNHEY and CDR2 SMNVEV (reference sequence). The CDR3 sequence is CASSLSDRGHTEAFF. The CDR3 DNA follows: TGTGCCAGCAGTTTATCTGACAGGGGACACACTGAAGCTTTCTTT.

This sequence joins TRBV27 and TRBJ2-7; D is perhaps TRBD2 (5 bases). This CDR3 contains 14 residues. Between the trimmed V and J ends, which lost 6 bases and 2 bases, there was a span of 14 bases. Germline values: CDR1 MNHEY, CDR2 SMNVEV (reference sequence). CDR3 sequence: CASSYSGRAYEQYF. The CDR3 nucleotides read TGTGCCAGCAGCTATTCTGGGCGGGCCTACGAGCAGTACTTC.

The rearrangement links TRBV6-1 to TRBJ1-5; D remains unclear. Trimming cost V 4 bases and J 8 bases, with 12 bases left between them. The germline gives CDR1 MNHNS, CDR2 SASEGT. This CDR3 has 13 amino acids. CDR3 sequence reads: CASSGSIREPQHF. DNA of the CDR3: TGTGCCAGCAGTGGTAGCATCCGGGAGCCCCAGCATTTT.

In DNA, the CDR3 is TGCAGCGGGGACTTAAACAATGAGCAGTTCTTC. Its protein is CSGDLNNEQFF. The chain links TRBV29-1 to TRBJ2-1; perhaps TRBD2 as D (6 bases). Germline V gene data show CDR1 as SQVTM and CDR2 as ANQGSEA. The CDR3 length is 11 residues. V was shortened by 7 bases and J by 5 bases, with 9 bases between the two germline ends.

This chain uses TRBV27 with TRBJ1-2; TRBD1 might be the D (5 bases). CDR3 length: 15 amino acids. CDR1 and CDR2 (germline): MNHEY, SMNVEV (reference sequence). Trimming cost V 4 bases and J 0 bases, with 12 bases left between them. CDR3 sequence (DNA): TGTGCCAGCAGTTCTTTCGGGACTTCTAACTATGGCTACACCTTC. Its protein is CASSSFGTSNYGYTF.